The clone carrying this T cell receptor beta chain has at least ten counts. This CDR3 contains 13 residues. The junction had 8 bases not matched to a gene; V was cut back by 4 bases and J by 11 bases. Germline V CDR1 and CDR2: SGHRS, YFSETQ. This entry comes from a study of T-cell reconstitution after alpha-beta-depleted transplantation in children. Unique molecular identifiers tagged the TCRbeta library. MiXCR was run by TCRdb on the PCR reads, yielding one entry per CDR3 protein. The table includes 200,000 to 250,000 distinct CDR3 sequences, approximately 9.7% detected once. The material sequenced was PBMCs from the stem cell graft donor, taken from the stem cell graft. This chain connects TRBV5-1 to TRBJ1-1, with TRBD1 matching 10 bases. The sequence came from a human donor who donated a stem cell graft to a child with SCID. The chain's CDR3 is CASSADRGLEAFF. In nucleotides, the CDR3 is TGCGCCAGCAGCGCCGACAGGGGGCTGGAGGCTTTCTTT.